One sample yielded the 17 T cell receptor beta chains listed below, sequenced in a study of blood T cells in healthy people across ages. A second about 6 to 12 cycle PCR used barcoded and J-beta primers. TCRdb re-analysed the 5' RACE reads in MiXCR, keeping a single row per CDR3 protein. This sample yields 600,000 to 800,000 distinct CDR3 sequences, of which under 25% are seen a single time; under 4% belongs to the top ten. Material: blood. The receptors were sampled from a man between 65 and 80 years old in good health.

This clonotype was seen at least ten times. The DNA of the CDR3 is TGCGCCAGCAGCCAAGATGGAGCGAGGGGCGACAATGAGCAGTTCTTC. Encoded protein: CASSQDGARGDNEQFF. The chain couples TRBV4-3 to TRBJ2-1; either TRBD1 or TRBD2 may fit D (5 bases each). The V gene's germline CDR1 is LGHNA and CDR2 YSLEER. The CDR3 totals 16 residues. V was cut by 0 bases and J by 5 bases, with 14 bases left in between.

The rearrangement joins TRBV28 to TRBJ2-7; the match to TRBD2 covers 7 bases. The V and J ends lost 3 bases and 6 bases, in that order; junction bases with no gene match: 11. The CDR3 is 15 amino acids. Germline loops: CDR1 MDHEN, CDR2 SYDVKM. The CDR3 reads CASSFLWTRAPEQYF. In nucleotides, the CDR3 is TGTGCCAGCAGTTTTCTATGGACTAGAGCGCCCGAGCAGTACTTC.

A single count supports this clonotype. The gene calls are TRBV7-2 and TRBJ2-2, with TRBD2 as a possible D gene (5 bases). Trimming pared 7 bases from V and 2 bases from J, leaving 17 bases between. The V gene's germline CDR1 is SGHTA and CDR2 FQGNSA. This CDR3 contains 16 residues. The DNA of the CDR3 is TGTGCCAGCATCATTAATCGGGGTCTAAACACCGGGGAGCTGTTTTTT. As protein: CASIINRGLNTGELFF.

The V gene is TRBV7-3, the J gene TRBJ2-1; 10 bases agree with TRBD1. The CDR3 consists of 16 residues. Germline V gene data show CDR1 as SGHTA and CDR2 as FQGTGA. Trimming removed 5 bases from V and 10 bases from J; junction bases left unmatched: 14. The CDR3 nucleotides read TGTGCCAGCAGCCCCCACCGGACAGGGGGAATTCACGAGCAGTTCTTC. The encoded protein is CASSPHRTGGIHEQFF.

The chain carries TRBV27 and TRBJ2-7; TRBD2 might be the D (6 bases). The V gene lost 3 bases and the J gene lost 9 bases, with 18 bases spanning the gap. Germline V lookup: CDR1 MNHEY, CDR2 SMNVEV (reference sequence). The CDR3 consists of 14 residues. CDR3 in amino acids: CASSFSPGWEVQYF. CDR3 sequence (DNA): TGTGCCAGCAGTTTCTCTCCGGGATGGGAGGTGCAGTACTTC.

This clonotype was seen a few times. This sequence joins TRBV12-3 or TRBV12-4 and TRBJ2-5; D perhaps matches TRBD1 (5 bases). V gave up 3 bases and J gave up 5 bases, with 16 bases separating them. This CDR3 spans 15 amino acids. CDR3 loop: CASSFLPGQAETQYF. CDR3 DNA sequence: TGTGCCAGCAGTTTCTTACCAGGGCAGGCCGAGACCCAGTACTTC.

The chain's CDR3 is CSAEAGRETQYF. The CDR3 DNA sequence: TGCAGTGCTGAAGCGGGGCGGGAGACCCAGTACTTC. The chain has TRBV20-1 and TRBJ2-5; 7 positions agree with TRBD2. The V segment lost 5 bases and the J segment 5 bases; nucleotides outside the gene matches: 5. In germline, CDR1 is DFQATT, CDR2 SNEGSKA (reference sequence). This CDR3 comprises 12 residues.

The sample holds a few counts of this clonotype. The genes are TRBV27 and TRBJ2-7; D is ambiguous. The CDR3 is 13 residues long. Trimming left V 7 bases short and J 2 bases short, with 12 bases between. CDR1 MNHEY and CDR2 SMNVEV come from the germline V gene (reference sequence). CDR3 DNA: TGTGCCAGCAAGGGAACCCTCCCCTACGAGCAGTACTTC. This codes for CASKGTLPYEQYF.

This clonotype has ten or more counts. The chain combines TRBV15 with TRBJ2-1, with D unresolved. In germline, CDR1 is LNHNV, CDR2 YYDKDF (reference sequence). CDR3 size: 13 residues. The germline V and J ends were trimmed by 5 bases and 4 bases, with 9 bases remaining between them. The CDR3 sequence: CATSSGRYNEQFF. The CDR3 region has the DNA TGTGCCACCAGCTCTGGTCGGTACAATGAGCAGTTCTTC.

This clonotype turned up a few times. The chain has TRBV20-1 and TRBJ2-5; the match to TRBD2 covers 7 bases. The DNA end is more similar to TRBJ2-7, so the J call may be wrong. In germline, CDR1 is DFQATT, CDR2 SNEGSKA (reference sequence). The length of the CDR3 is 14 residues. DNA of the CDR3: TGCAGTGCAACGGGCGGACTAGTTGACTACGAGCAGTACTTC. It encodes CSATGGLVDYEQYF.

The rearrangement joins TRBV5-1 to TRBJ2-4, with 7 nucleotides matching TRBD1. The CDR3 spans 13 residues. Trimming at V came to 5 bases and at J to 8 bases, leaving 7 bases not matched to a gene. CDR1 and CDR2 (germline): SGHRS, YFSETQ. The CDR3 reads CASSKGGKDIQYF. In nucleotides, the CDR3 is TGCGCCAGCAGTAAAGGGGGCAAGGACATTCAGTACTTC. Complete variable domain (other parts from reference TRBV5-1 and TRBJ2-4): KAGVTQTPRYLIKTRGQQVTLSCSPISGHRSVSWYQQTPGQGLQFLFEYFSETQRNKGNFPGRFSGRQFSNSRSEMNVSTLELGDSALYLCASSKGGKDIQYFGAGTRLSVL.

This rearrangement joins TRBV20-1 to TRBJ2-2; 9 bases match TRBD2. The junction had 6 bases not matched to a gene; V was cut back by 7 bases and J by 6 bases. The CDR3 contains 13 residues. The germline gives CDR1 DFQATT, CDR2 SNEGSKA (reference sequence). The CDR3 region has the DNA TGCAGTGTCGTAGCGGGAGTGGCCGGGGAGCTGTTTTTT. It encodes CSVVAGVAGELFF.

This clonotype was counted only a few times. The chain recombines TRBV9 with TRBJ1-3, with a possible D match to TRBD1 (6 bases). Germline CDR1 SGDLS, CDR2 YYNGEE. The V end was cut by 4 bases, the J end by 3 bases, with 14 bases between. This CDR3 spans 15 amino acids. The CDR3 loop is CASSTDSWVGNTIYF. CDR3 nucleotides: TGTGCCAGCAGCACGGACAGCTGGGTTGGAAACACCATATATTTT.

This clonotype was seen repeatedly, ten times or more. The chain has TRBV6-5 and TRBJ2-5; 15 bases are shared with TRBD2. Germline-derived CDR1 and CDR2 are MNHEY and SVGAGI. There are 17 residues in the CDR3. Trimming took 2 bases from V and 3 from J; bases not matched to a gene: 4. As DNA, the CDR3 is TGTGCCAGCAGTTACACAGGACTAGCGGGAGGGAAAGAGACCCAGTACTTC. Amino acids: CASSYTGLAGGKETQYF.

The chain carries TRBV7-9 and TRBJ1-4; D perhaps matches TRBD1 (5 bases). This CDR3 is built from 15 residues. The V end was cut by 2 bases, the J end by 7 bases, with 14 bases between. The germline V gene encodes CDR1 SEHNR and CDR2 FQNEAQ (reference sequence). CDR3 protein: CASSLSGARGEKLFF. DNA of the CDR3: TGTGCCAGCAGCTTATCTGGGGCGCGAGGTGAAAAACTGTTTTTT.

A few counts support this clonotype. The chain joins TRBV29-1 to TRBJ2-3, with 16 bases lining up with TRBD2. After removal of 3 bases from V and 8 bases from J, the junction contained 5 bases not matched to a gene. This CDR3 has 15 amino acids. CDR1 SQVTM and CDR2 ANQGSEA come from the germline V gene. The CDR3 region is CSVDTGTSGRATQYF. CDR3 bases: TGCAGCGTTGACACCGGGACTAGCGGGAGGGCTACGCAGTATTTT.

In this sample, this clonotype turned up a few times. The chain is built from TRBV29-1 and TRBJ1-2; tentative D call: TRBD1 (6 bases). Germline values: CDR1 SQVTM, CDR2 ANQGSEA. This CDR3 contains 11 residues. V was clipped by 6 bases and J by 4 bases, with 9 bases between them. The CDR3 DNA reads TGCAGCGTAGCAGGGGCCTATGGCTACACCTTC. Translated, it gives CSVAGAYGYTF.